Listed below are T cell receptor beta chains from one sample, sequenced in a study of PD-1 blockade in classical Hodgkin lymphoma. Repertoires were generated with immunoSEQ multiplex PCR, while TCRdb's copy carries only in-frame clones and drops some. The sample holds about 8,000 clones; around 78% are singletons and the top ten take 45%. The material sequenced was peripheral blood mononuclear cells (PBMCs), taken before the fourth cycle of nivolumab. All receptors derive from a human donor with classical Hodgkin lymphoma. The CDR3 runs from the conserved cysteine through the conserved F or W. Each record gives: D gene, clone size, V gene, CDR3 length, J gene, CDR3 protein, CDR3 DNA. A D gene is named only where the DNA matches it firmly. Some rows mark clone size as missing; the rest say once, few, many or name a class of expanded clone.

D: .; size: .; V: TRBV19; length: 14; J: TRBJ2-6; CDR3: CASSIRSGANVLTF; DNA: TGTGCCAGTAGTATTCGCTCTGGGGCCAACGTCCTGACTTTC
D: TRBD1; size: .; V: TRBV6-5; length: 13; J: TRBJ1-2; CDR3: CASSLQGAYGYTF; DNA: TGTGCCAGCAGTTTACAGGGGGCATATGGCTACACCTTC
D: TRBD2; size: .; V: TRBV10-1; length: 17; J: TRBJ2-1; CDR3: CASSASTSDGAYNEQFF; DNA: TGCGCCAGCAGTGCGAGTACTAGCGATGGGGCCTACAATGAGCAGTTCTTC
D: .; size: once; V: TRBV19; length: 11; J: TRBJ1-1; CDR3: CASRRWTEAFF; DNA: TGTGCCAGTAGGCGGTGGACTGAAGCTTTCTTT
D: .; size: .; V: TRBV4-2; length: 16; J: TRBJ1-2; CDR3: CASIEFSGSANYGYTF; DNA: TGTGCCAGCATCGAATTCTCCGGGTCTGCTAACTATGGCTACACCTTC
D: TRBD1; size: .; V: TRBV19; length: 17; J: TRBJ2-3; CDR3: CASSLSRGTGVQDTQYF; DNA: TGTGCCAGTAGTCTCTCCCGAGGGACAGGGGTCCAAGATACGCAGTATTTT
D: .; size: .; V: TRBV19; length: 16; J: TRBJ2-7; CDR3: CASTQGGGRASYEQYF; DNA: TGTGCCAGTACCCAGGGAGGGGGCAGAGCCTCCTACGAGCAGTACTTC
D: TRBD1; size: .; V: TRBV4-3; length: 15; J: TRBJ2-7; CDR3: CASSQDRTGIYEQYF; DNA: TGCGCCAGCAGCCAAGACAGGACAGGGATCTACGAGCAGTACTTC
D: .; size: .; V: TRBV28; length: 15; J: TRBJ1-5; CDR3: CASSMEGFRNQPQHF; DNA: TGTGCCAGCAGTATGGAAGGATTCCGCAATCAGCCCCAGCATTTT
D: .; size: .; V: TRBV2; length: 13; J: TRBJ2-7; CDR3: CATRAHIPYEQYF; DNA: TGTGCCACCCGGGCCCATATCCCTTACGAGCAGTACTTC
D: .; size: few; V: TRBV6-5; length: 15; J: TRBJ1-5; CDR3: CASSHSDNGGQPQHF; DNA: TGTGCCAGCAGTCACTCCGACAACGGGGGTCAGCCCCAGCATTTT
D: .; size: .; V: TRBV5-4; length: 14; J: TRBJ1-6; CDR3: CASSFPASNSPLHF; DNA: TGTGCCAGCAGCTTCCCGGCTTCCAATTCACCCCTCCACTTT
D: .; size: .; V: TRBV11-2; length: 14; J: TRBJ1-2; CDR3: CASSQGSEGDGYTF; DNA: TGTGCCAGCAGCCAAGGGTCCGAAGGGGATGGCTACACCTTC
D: .; size: .; V: TRBV19; length: 14; J: TRBJ2-5; CDR3: CASSGRSLQETQYF; DNA: TGTGCCAGTAGTGGAAGGAGCCTCCAAGAGACCCAGTACTTC
D: .; size: once; V: TRBV6-5; length: 15; J: TRBJ1-5; CDR3: CASSYSGNSNQPQHF; DNA: TGTGCCAGCAGTTACTCGGGCAATAGCAATCAGCCCCAGCATTTT
D: .; size: .; V: TRBV30; length: 14; J: TRBJ2-4; CDR3: CAWQGSLAKNIQYF; DNA: TGTGCCTGGCAGGGCTCCCTAGCCAAAAACATTCAGTACTTC
D: .; size: .; V: TRBV18; length: 15; J: TRBJ2-5; CDR3: CASSPGNVGAETQYF; DNA: TGTGCCAGCTCACCAGGGAACGTGGGAGCAGAGACCCAGTACTTC
D: TRBD2; size: .; V: TRBV7-9; length: 15; J: TRBJ2-3; CDR3: CASSSLAGVGDTQYF; DNA: TGTGCCAGCAGCTCCCTGGCGGGAGTAGGAGATACGCAGTATTTT
D: TRBD2; size: once; V: TRBV4-2; length: 16; J: TRBJ2-1; CDR3: CASSRGLAGGQGEQFF; DNA: TGTGCCAGCAGCCGAGGACTAGCGGGAGGGCAGGGTGAGCAGTTCTTC
D: .; size: .; V: TRBV29-1; length: 16; J: TRBJ2-2; CDR3: CSVGTPTPSNTGELFF; DNA: TGCAGCGTTGGCACTCCCACTCCCTCGAACACCGGGGAGCTGTTTTTT
D: .; size: .; V: TRBV6-5; length: 16; J: TRBJ1-1; CDR3: CASSYSRSGGLPEAFF; DNA: TGTGCCAGCAGTTACTCGAGGTCCGGGGGGTTACCTGAAGCTTTCTTT
D: .; size: .; V: TRBV7-4; length: 14; J: TRBJ2-3; CDR3: CASSSRDFTDTQYF; DNA: TGTGCCAGCAGCTCCCGGGACTTCACAGATACGCAGTATTTT
D: TRBD2; size: once; V: TRBV6-1; length: 14; J: TRBJ2-7; CDR3: CASINLGRGPEQYF; DNA: TGTGCCAGCATCAACCTGGGGAGGGGTCCCGAGCAGTACTTC
D: .; size: once; V: TRBV28; length: 12; J: TRBJ2-7; CDR3: CASSTESYEQYF; DNA: TGTGCCAGCAGCACCGAGTCCTACGAGCAGTACTTC
D: TRBD1; size: .; V: TRBV11-2; length: 15; J: TRBJ2-5; CDR3: CASSLGTGAGETQYF; DNA: TGTGCCAGCAGCTTAGGGACAGGGGCTGGAGAGACCCAGTACTTC
D: TRBD2; size: .; V: TRBV2; length: 15; J: TRBJ2-1; CDR3: CASRPSSGGANEQFF; DNA: TGTGCCAGCAGACCCTCTAGCGGGGGGGCGAATGAGCAGTTCTTC
D: .; size: .; V: TRBV20-1; length: 11; J: TRBJ2-1; CDR3: CSASQSNEQFF; DNA: TGCAGTGCTAGTCAATCCAATGAGCAGTTCTTC
D: TRBD1; size: once; V: TRBV28; length: 13; J: TRBJ1-1; CDR3: CASCQGARTEAFF; DNA: TGTGCCAGCTGTCAGGGGGCTAGGACTGAAGCTTTCTTT